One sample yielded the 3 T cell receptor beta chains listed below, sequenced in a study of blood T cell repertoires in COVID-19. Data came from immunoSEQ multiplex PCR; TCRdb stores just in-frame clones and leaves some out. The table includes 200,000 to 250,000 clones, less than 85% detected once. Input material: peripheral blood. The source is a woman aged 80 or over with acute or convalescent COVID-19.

The CDR3 bases are TGTGCCAGCAGTTACCTACAACAGGGGCCCTACACCTTC. This gives the protein CASSYLQQGPYTF. The chain couples TRBV6-6 to TRBJ1-2; TRBD1 matches at 7 bases. Trimming at V came to 2 bases and at J to 10 bases, leaving 7 bases not matched to a gene. Per the germline V gene, CDR1 is MNHNY and CDR2 is SVGAGI (reference sequence). The CDR3 totals 13 residues.

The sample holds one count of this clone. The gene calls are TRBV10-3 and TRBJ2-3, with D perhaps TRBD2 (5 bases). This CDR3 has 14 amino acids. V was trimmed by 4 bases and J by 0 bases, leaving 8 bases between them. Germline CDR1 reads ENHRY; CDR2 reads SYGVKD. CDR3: CAISGGDSTDTQYF. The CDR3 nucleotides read TGTGCCATCAGTGGGGGAGACAGCACAGATACGCAGTATTTT.

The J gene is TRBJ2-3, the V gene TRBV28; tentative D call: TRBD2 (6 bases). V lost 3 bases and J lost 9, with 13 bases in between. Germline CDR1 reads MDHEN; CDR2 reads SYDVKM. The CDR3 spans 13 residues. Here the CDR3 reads CASSFQAGRTQYF. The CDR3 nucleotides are TGTGCCAGCAGTTTTCAGGCAGGGAGGACGCAGTATTTT. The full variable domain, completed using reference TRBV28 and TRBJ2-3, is DVKVTQSSRYLVKRTGEKVFLECVQDMDHENMFWYRQDPGLGLRLIYFSYDVKMKEKGDIPEGYSVSREKKERFSLILESASTNQTSMYLCASSFQAGRTQYFGPGTRLTVL.